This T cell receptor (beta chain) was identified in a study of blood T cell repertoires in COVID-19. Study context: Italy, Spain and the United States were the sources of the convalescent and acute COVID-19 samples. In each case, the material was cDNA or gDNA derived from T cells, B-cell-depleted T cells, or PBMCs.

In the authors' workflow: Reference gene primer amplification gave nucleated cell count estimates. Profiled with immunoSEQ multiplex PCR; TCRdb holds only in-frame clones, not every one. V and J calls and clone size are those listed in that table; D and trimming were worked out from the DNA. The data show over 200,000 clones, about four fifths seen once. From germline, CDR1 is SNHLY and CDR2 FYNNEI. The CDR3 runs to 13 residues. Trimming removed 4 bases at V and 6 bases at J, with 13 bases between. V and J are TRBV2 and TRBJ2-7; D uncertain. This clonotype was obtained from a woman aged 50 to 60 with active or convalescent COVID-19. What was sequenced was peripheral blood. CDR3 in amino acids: CASSVTLRSEQYV. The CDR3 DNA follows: TGTGCCAGCAGTGTCACCCTCCGTAGCGAGCAGTACGTC.